This T cell receptor beta chain was recovered during a study of cytotoxic CD8 clonotypes in ibrutinib-treated CLL. Overall study context: Partial responses numbered some 24 and complete responses 2; after a median around 70 months, roughly 15 stayed remitted and roughly twelve progressed.

The trim removed 7 bases at V and 2 bases at J, leaving 5 bases unmatched. The CDR3 sequence is 14 residues long. Germline V gene sequence: CDR1 LNHDA, CDR2 SQIVND (reference sequence). Investigators sought sequencing depths of between 1 in 200,000 and 1 in 1 million T cells. The repertoire was sequenced with immunoSEQ multiplex PCR; TCRdb's copy has only in-frame clones and lacks some. The profile shows tens of thousands of clones, about nine tenths of them singletons. This clone was picked up one time. The TCR beta libraries used around 2 micrograms of genomic DNA that came from cryopreserved PBMCs.

The chain has TRBV19 and TRBJ2-7, with 10 bases identical to TRBD2. The origin of this receptor is a human donor with chronic lymphocytic leukemia. The input for sequencing was PBMCs, taken after 12 months of ibrutinib treatment. The CDR3 sequence: CASKQGLAAYEQYF. DNA of the CDR3: TGTGCCAGTAAACAAGGACTAGCGGCCTACGAGCAGTACTTC.